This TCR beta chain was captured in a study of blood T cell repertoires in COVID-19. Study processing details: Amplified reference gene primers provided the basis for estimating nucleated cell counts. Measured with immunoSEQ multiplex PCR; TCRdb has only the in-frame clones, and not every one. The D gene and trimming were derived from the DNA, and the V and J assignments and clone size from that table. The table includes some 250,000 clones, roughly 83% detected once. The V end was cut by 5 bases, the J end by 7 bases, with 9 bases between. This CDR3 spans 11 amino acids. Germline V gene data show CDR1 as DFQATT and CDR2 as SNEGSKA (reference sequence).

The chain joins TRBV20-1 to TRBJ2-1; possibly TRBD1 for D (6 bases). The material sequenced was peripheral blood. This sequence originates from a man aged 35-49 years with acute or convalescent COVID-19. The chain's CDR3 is CSAWGPNEQFF. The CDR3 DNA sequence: TGCAGTGCTTGGGGGCCAAATGAGCAGTTCTTC.